The 12 T cell receptor beta chains below come from one sample, sequenced in a study of blood T cell repertoires in COVID-19. Profiling relied on immunoSEQ multiplex PCR, and the TCRdb table lists in-frame clones only, not all of them. The table includes approximately 250,000 clones, roughly 85% detected once. Sequenced input: PBMCs or T cells enriched from blood (not recorded which). Receptors were obtained from a woman in her fifties or sixties with acute COVID-19.

The chain uses TRBV12-5 and TRBJ1-1; D gene ambiguous. Germline lookup yields CDR1 LGHNT and CDR2 FRNRAP. Trimming stripped 4 bases from V and 5 bases from J, with 11 bases between. The CDR3 is made up of 13 amino acids. The CDR3 DNA reads as TGTGCTAGTGGTTCCCCCCCCGGTACTGAAGCTTTCTTT. Translating gives CASGSPPGTEAFF. Supplemented by reference TRBV12-5 and TRBJ1-1, the full variable domain reads DARVTQTPRHKVTEMGQEVTMRCQPILGHNTVFWYRQTMMQGLELLAYFRNRAPLDDSGMPKDRFSAEMPDATLATLKIQPSEPRDSAVYFCASGSPPGTEAFFGQGTRLTVV.

This chain connects TRBV9 to TRBJ1-2, with TRBD1 as a possible D gene (6 bases). CDR3 length: 17 amino acids. From germline, CDR1 is SGDLS and CDR2 YYNGEE. V gave up 0 bases and J gave up 0 bases, with 15 bases separating them. CDR3 nucleotides: TGTGCCAGCAGCGTAGATGGCAGGGGATCGGCTAACTATGGCTACACCTTC. It encodes CASSVDGRGSANYGYTF.

This chain joins TRBV5-4 and TRBJ1-1, with 11 bases matching TRBD1. After removal of 5 bases from V and 4 bases from J, the junction contained 4 bases not matched to a gene. Germline V gene sequence: CDR1 SGHNT, CDR2 YYREEE (reference sequence). This CDR3 contains 14 residues. The CDR3 DNA is TGTGCCAGCAGTCCCGGGACAGGGGGCACTGAAGCTTTCTTT. It specifies CASSPGTGGTEAFF. The full variable domain, its missing parts supplied by reference TRBV5-4 and TRBJ1-1, is ETGVTQSPTHLIKTRGQQVTLRCSSQSGHNTVSWYQQALGQGPQFIFQYYREEENGRGNFPPRFSGLQFPNYSSELNVNALELDDSALYLCASSPGTGGTEAFFGQGTRLTVV.

The chain joins TRBV13 to TRBJ1-1, with 7 nucleotides matching TRBD1. CDR3 size: 16 residues. Germline V gene sequence: CDR1 PRHDT, CDR2 FYEKMQ (reference sequence). V dropped 5 bases and J dropped 2; count of bases not matched to a gene: 11. This chain's CDR3 is CASSASQGLLNTEAFF. The DNA for the CDR3 is TGTGCCAGCAGCGCCTCACAGGGGCTACTTAACACTGAAGCTTTCTTT.

The CDR3 nucleotides read TGTGCCCACCCGGGGAGCCGACAACTGTTTTTT. Translating gives CAHPGSRQLFF. The chain uses TRBV3-1 (or the pseudogene TRBV3-2) and TRBJ1-4; no clear D. The CDR3 sequence is 11 residues long. Trimming took off 11 bases at V and 12 bases at J, with 16 bases between the two ends. Germline V CDR1 and CDR2: LGHDT, YNNKEL (reference sequence).

The genes are TRBV7-2 and TRBJ1-4; 9 nucleotides align to TRBD1. The junction had 16 bases not matched to a gene; V was cut back by 6 bases and J by 5 bases. Per germline, CDR1 SGHTA and CDR2 FQGNSA. The CDR3 has 18 residues. The CDR3 DNA reads TGTGCCAGCAGACGGGACAGGGCCGGGGGGACTTCAAATGAAAAACTGTTTTTT. Translating it yields CASRRDRAGGTSNEKLFF.

This chain uses TRBV7-9 with TRBJ2-2; D gene unclear. The germline CDR1 and CDR2 sequences are SEHNR and FQNEAQ (reference sequence). The CDR3 is 14 residues long. V lost 6 bases and J 0 bases, leaving 8 bases between the germline ends. The CDR3 loop is CASSRGANTGELFF. The CDR3 region has the DNA TGTGCCAGCAGTCGCGGTGCGAACACCGGGGAGCTGTTTTTT. Full variable domain (rest looked up from reference TRBV7-9 and TRBJ2-2): DTGVSQNPRHKITKRGQNVTFRCDPISEHNRLYWYRQTLGQGPEFLTYFQNEAQLEKSRLLSDRFSAERPKGSFSTLEIQRTEQGDSAMYLCASSRGANTGELFFGEGSRLTVL.

This sequence joins TRBV6-4 and TRBJ1-2; TRBD1 matches at 10 bases. CDR1 is MRHNA, CDR2 SNTAGT, per germline. With 3 bases clipped from V and 7 bases from J, the junction kept 2 bases outside the gene matches. CDR3 length equals 13 residues. The CDR3 loop reads CASSDDRGLGYTF. The CDR3 DNA sequence: TGTGCCAGCAGTGATGACAGGGGGCTTGGCTACACCTTC.

This chain links TRBV7-2 with TRBJ1-1, with 10 bases matching TRBD1. V shed 1 base and J 4 bases; nucleotides not matched to a gene: 3. The CDR3 has 15 residues. The germline CDR1 and CDR2 sequences are SGHTA and FQGNSA. CDR3 sequence: CASSLGDRGATEAFF. The CDR3 coding sequence is TGTGCCAGCAGCTTAGGGGACAGGGGAGCCACTGAAGCTTTCTTT. Variable domain in full (rest from reference TRBV7-2 and TRBJ1-1): GAGVSQSPSNKVTEKGKDVELRCDPISGHTALYWYRQSLGQGLEFLIYFQGNSAPDKSGLPSDRFSAERTGGSVSTLTIQRTQQEDSAVYLCASSLGDRGATEAFFGQGTRLTVV.

The V call is TRBV7-6, the J call TRBJ2-2; D is ambiguous. Germline assignment: CDR1 SGHVS and CDR2 FNYEAQ. This CDR3 comprises 15 residues. The V end was cut by 5 bases, the J end by 2 bases, with 12 bases between. CDR3: CASSPQTGNTGELFF. The CDR3 nucleotides read TGTGCCAGCAGCCCGCAGACTGGAAACACCGGGGAGCTGTTTTTT.

V is TRBV7-2 and J is TRBJ1-3; D is ambiguous. CDR1 and CDR2 from the germline V gene are SGHTA and FQGNSA. This CDR3 comprises 16 residues. Trimming shortened V by 2 bases and J by 0 bases, and 11 bases separated the two germline ends. CDR3 nucleotides: TGTGCCAGCAGCTTATACACGAGGAGCTCTGGAAACACCATATATTTT. Protein product: CASSLYTRSSGNTIYF.

The chain couples TRBV4-3 to TRBJ1-3, with D possibly matching TRBD1 (5 bases). The CDR3 contains 17 residues. Germline lookup yields CDR1 LGHNA and CDR2 YSLEER. V dropped 0 bases and J dropped 4 bases, with 16 bases sitting between them. CDR3 bases: TGCGCCAGCAGCCAAGATTCCCAAGGGGTAGCCGGAAACACCATATATTTT. Its protein is CASSQDSQGVAGNTIYF.